This entry lists 28 T cell receptor beta chains sequenced from one sample in a study of cytomegalovirus exposure and HLA in healthy donors. Primers: 60 Vbeta forward and 13 Jbeta reverse. Profiled with immunoSEQ multiplex PCR; TCRdb holds only in-frame clones, not every one. With about 160,000 clones in the sample, the ten largest clones hold roughly 2%. The sequencing input was PBMCs. These receptors all stem from a man aged 25-40 years in good health and CMV-seronegative.

CDR3 sequence reads: CASSYSISGRFQETQYF. The DNA of the CDR3 is TGTGCCAGCAGTTACTCTATTAGCGGGAGATTCCAAGAGACCCAGTACTTC. This rearrangement joins TRBV6-7 to TRBJ2-5; 9 positions agree with TRBD2. TRBV6-7 is an open reading frame, and its role is uncertain. The CDR3 totals 17 residues. J was trimmed by 1 base and V by 0 bases; bases with no gene match: 6.

The chain employs TRBV14 and TRBJ2-7; D call uncertain. CDR1 is SGHDN and CDR2 is FVKESK in the germline V gene. Trimming removed 4 bases at V and 9 bases at J, with 13 bases between. The CDR3 runs 12 residues. The CDR3, as DNA: TGTGCCAGCAGCCTCCCGCCCGGAGCGCAGTACTTC. It codes for CASSLPPGAQYF.

The chain couples TRBV5-1 to TRBJ2-7; 7 nucleotides agree with TRBD1. The V gene end was trimmed by 5 bases and the J gene end by 6 bases; junction bases not matched to a gene: 11. CDR3 size: 14 residues. CDR1 is SGHRS and CDR2 is YFSETQ in the germline V gene. CDR3 sequence: CASSSGTATSEQYF. The CDR3 DNA reads as TGCGCCAGCAGTTCCGGGACAGCTACGTCCGAGCAGTACTTC.

The CDR3 loop reads CASSPISSEAFF. CDR3 in DNA: TGTGCCAGCAGCCCTATTTCTTCTGAAGCTTTCTTT. This chain uses TRBV5-4 with TRBJ1-1; no firm D call. This CDR3 spans 12 amino acids. The germline gives CDR1 SGHNT, CDR2 YYREEE (reference sequence). The germline V and J ends were trimmed by 4 bases and 6 bases, with 10 bases remaining between them.

The chain carries TRBV2 and TRBJ2-7; D possibly corresponds to TRBD1 (6 bases). This CDR3 comprises 14 residues. Between the trimmed V and J ends, which lost 7 bases and 1 base, there was a span of 14 bases. Germline V gene lookup returns CDR1 SNHLY and CDR2 FYNNEI. CDR3 DNA sequence: TGTGCCAGCACGCCACAGGGTTGGTCCTACGAGCAGTACTTC. Translation: CASTPQGWSYEQYF.

The gene calls are TRBV9 and TRBJ2-3; 7 positions match TRBD2. J lost 6 bases, V lost 0 bases, and 7 bases had no gene match. CDR3 size: 15 residues. CDR1 is SGDLS and CDR2 is YYNGEE in the germline V gene. CDR3 region: CASSVAGGRLDTQYF. As DNA, the CDR3 is TGTGCCAGCAGCGTAGCCGGCGGGAGACTCGATACGCAGTATTTT.

The J gene is TRBJ2-7, the V gene TRBV2, with TRBD2 matching 7 bases. This CDR3 has 15 residues. Germline V gene data show CDR1 as SNHLY and CDR2 as FYNNEI. J was trimmed by 3 bases and V by 7 bases; bases with no gene match: 12. CDR3 in amino acids: CASIPGGTIRYEQYF. The CDR3 DNA sequence: TGTGCCAGCATCCCCGGGGGGACGATACGCTACGAGCAGTACTTC.

The genes are TRBV5-1 and TRBJ2-3; TRBD1 aligns across 11 bases. V was pared by 0 bases and J by 2 bases, with 5 bases of the junction left unmatched. Germline V gene data show CDR1 as SGHRS and CDR2 as YFSETQ. This CDR3 has 17 amino acids. The DNA for the CDR3 is TGCGCCAGCAGCTTGGCCGGGGACAGGGGGTTCACAGATACGCAGTATTTT. Translated, it gives CASSLAGDRGFTDTQYF. The full variable domain, with the rest looked up from reference TRBV5-1 and TRBJ2-3, is KAGVTQTPRYLIKTRGQQVTLSCSPISGHRSVSWYQQTPGQGLQFLFEYFSETQRNKGNFPGRFSGRQFSNSRSEMNVSTLELGDSALYLCASSLAGDRGFTDTQYFGPGTRLTVL.

V is TRBV28 and J is TRBJ1-4; the match to TRBD1 covers 8 bases. In germline, CDR1 is MDHEN, CDR2 SYDVKM. The CDR3 has 12 amino acids. V was pared by 7 bases and J by 8 bases, with 3 bases of the junction left unmatched. CDR3 nucleotides: TGTGCCAGCAACAGGGGGATAGAAAAACTGTTTTTT. This gives the protein CASNRGIEKLFF.

V is TRBV7-8 and J is TRBJ2-5; 8 bases line up with TRBD1. Losses at the gene ends were 5 bases for V and 11 bases for J; bases not matched to a gene: 10. Germline CDR1 SGHVS, CDR2 FQNEAQ. The CDR3 extends over 13 amino acids. The CDR3 loop is CASSTAGGREQYF. CDR3 in DNA: TGTGCCAGCAGCACTGCAGGGGGCCGGGAGCAGTACTTC. Supplemented by reference TRBV7-8 and TRBJ2-5, the full variable domain reads GAGVSQSPRYKVAKRGQDVALRCDPISGHVSLFWYQQALGQGPEFLTYFQNEAQLDKSGLPSDRFFAERPEGSVSTLKIQRTQQEDSAVYLCASSTAGGREQYFGPGTRLLVL.

The chain links TRBV18 to TRBJ2-6, with TRBD1 identical over 12 bases. This CDR3 has 19 amino acids. The J segment lost 4 bases and the V segment lost 3 bases, leaving 10 bases of the junction unmatched. CDR1 is KGHSH, CDR2 LQKENI, per germline. In DNA form, the CDR3 reads TGTGCCAGCTCACCCGACGCGGGACAGGGGGCTGGGGGGGCCAACGTCCTGACTTTC. It encodes CASSPDAGQGAGGANVLTF.

The gene calls are TRBV29-1 and TRBJ2-3; possible D gene TRBD1, 5 bases. The CDR3 consists of 12 residues. Germline CDR1 is SQVTM and CDR2 is ANQGSEA. Trimming took 8 bases from V and 3 from J, leaving 12 bases between them. The CDR3 region is CSSVGATDTQYF. The DNA for the CDR3 is TGCAGCTCGGTAGGGGCAACAGATACGCAGTATTTT.

The chain recombines TRBV9 with TRBJ2-7; TRBD1 matches 7 bases. V was pared by 2 bases and J by 4 bases, with 6 bases of the junction left unmatched. Germline V gene lookup returns CDR1 SGDLS and CDR2 YYNGEE. The CDR3 runs to 14 residues. The CDR3 DNA follows: TGTGCCAGCAGCGTTGGGACAGCATCTTACGAGCAGTACTTC. Its translation: CASSVGTASYEQYF.

The chain uses TRBV7-2 and TRBJ2-3; D is possibly TRBD2 (7 bases). CDR1 and CDR2 from the germline V gene are SGHTA and FQGNSA. The CDR3 covers 15 residues. The germline V and J ends were trimmed by 1 base and 3 bases, with 11 bases remaining between them. The CDR3 protein is CASSLVGGRTDTQYF. In nucleotides, the CDR3 is TGTGCCAGCAGCTTAGTGGGGGGGCGGACAGATACGCAGTATTTT.

The gene calls are TRBV18 and TRBJ1-3; possible D gene TRBD1, 5 bases. Germline V lookup: CDR1 KGHSH, CDR2 LQKENI. Deletions cut 3 bases from V and 0 bases from J, with 12 bases between. The CDR3 is 16 residues long. CDR3 protein: CASSPWDSRSGNTIYF. The DNA for the CDR3 is TGTGCCAGCTCACCCTGGGACTCACGCTCTGGAAACACCATATATTTT.

The CDR3 loop reads CASSPGTGRGTEAFF. The CDR3 nucleotides read TGTGCCAGCAGCCCCGGGACAGGGCGGGGGACTGAAGCTTTCTTT. The chain has TRBV7-2 and TRBJ1-1, with 9 nucleotides matching TRBD1. The CDR3 is 15 amino acids. The V gene's germline CDR1 is SGHTA and CDR2 FQGNSA. V trimming: 5 bases; J trimming: 5 bases; junction bases outside the gene matches: 9. The full variable domain, with the rest looked up from reference TRBV7-2 and TRBJ1-1, is GAGVSQSPSNKVTEKGKDVELRCDPISGHTALYWYRQSLGQGLEFLIYFQGNSAPDKSGLPSDRFSAERTGGSVSTLTIQRTQQEDSAVYLCASSPGTGRGTEAFFGQGTRLTVV.

This rearrangement joins TRBV10-2 to TRBJ1-2; D gene ambiguous. V was trimmed by 0 bases and J by 8 bases, leaving 16 bases between them. This CDR3 spans 15 amino acids. The germline gives CDR1 WSHSY, CDR2 SAAADI. Here the CDR3 reads CASSESTIWGYGYTF. The CDR3 region has the DNA TGCGCCAGCAGTGAGTCGACTATTTGGGGATACGGCTACACCTTC.

The rearrangement links TRBV18 to TRBJ2-7; 7 bases agree with TRBD2. The germline V gene has CDR1 KGHSH and CDR2 LQKENI. Trimming at V came to 3 bases and at J to 0 bases, leaving 14 bases not matched to a gene. This CDR3 has 18 residues. CDR3 DNA sequence: TGTGCCAGCTCACCCACTCAACTTAATAGCGGGTTCTCCTACGAGCAGTACTTC. This gives the protein CASSPTQLNSGFSYEQYF. Together with reference TRBV18 and TRBJ2-7, the CDR3 gives the full variable domain: NAGVMQNPRHLVRRRGQEARLRCSPMKGHSHVYWYRQLPEEGLKFMVYLQKENIIDESGMPKERFSAEFPKEGPSILRIQQVVRGDSAAYFCASSPTQLNSGFSYEQYFGPGTRLTVT.

This chain connects TRBV2 to TRBJ2-7; 7 bases agree with TRBD1. The ends lost 7 bases at V and 3 bases at J; junction bases unmatched: 6. The CDR3 covers 13 residues. CDR1 and CDR2 from the germline V gene are SNHLY and FYNNEI. CDR3 in amino acids: CASKGTVFYEQYF. CDR3 nucleotides: TGTGCCAGCAAAGGGACAGTATTCTACGAGCAGTACTTC.

The chain joins TRBV27 to TRBJ2-7, with D unclear. V lost 5 bases to trimming and J lost 1 base, with 12 bases between them. The CDR3 runs to 14 residues. Germline V gene lookup returns CDR1 MNHEY and CDR2 SMNVEV (reference sequence). The CDR3 nucleotides are TGTGCCAGCAGTCCCAGTCCGAATTCCTACGAGCAGTACTTC. This encodes CASSPSPNSYEQYF.

This rearrangement joins TRBV19 to TRBJ2-6, with 7 nucleotides matching TRBD2. Germline V CDR1 and CDR2: LNHDA, SQIVND (reference sequence). With 3 bases clipped from V and 4 bases from J, the junction kept 6 bases outside the gene matches. The CDR3 length is 16 residues. The CDR3 bases are TGTGCCAGTAGTATGGCGGGGGTGAGGGGGGCCAACGTCCTGACTTTC. Protein sequence: CASSMAGVRGANVLTF.

The chain couples TRBV5-1 to TRBJ2-1; 10 positions match TRBD2. Germline values: CDR1 SGHRS, CDR2 YFSETQ. The CDR3 has 15 residues. The J segment lost 3 bases and the V segment lost 2 bases, leaving 2 bases of the junction unmatched. CDR3: CASSLGTSVYNEQFF. The CDR3 region has the DNA TGCGCCAGCAGCTTAGGGACTAGCGTCTACAATGAGCAGTTCTTC.

As for this clone: Within the sample, other DNA sequences also encode this same CDR3. The gene calls are TRBV7-6 and TRBJ1-1; tentatively, D is TRBD1 (5 bases). The germline gives CDR1 SGHVS, CDR2 FNYEAQ. CDR3 length: 14 amino acids. V was cut by 1 base and J by 5 bases, with 11 bases left in between. The CDR3 DNA reads TGTGCCAGCAGCTTAGTCCAGGGTTCGACTGAAGCTTTCTTT. This gives the protein CASSLVQGSTEAFF.

The chain uses TRBV20-1 and TRBJ1-1; D gene ambiguous. V lost 6 bases and J 1 base, leaving 6 bases between the germline ends. The CDR3 spans 11 residues. Germline loops: CDR1 DFQATT, CDR2 SNEGSKA (reference sequence). CDR3 sequence (DNA): TGCAGTGCGTCAGGGAACACTGAAGCTTTCTTT. It codes for CSASGNTEAFF.

CDR3 in amino acids: CASSFAGSSYEQYF. CDR3 DNA: TGTGCCAGCAGTTTTGCGGGTAGCTCCTACGAGCAGTACTTC. The V call is TRBV27, the J call TRBJ2-7; D perhaps matches TRBD2 (5 bases). The CDR3 runs 14 residues. Germline CDR1 MNHEY, CDR2 SMNVEV (reference sequence). The V gene lost 3 bases and the J gene lost 0 bases, with 9 bases spanning the gap.

This chain uses TRBV6-1 with TRBJ2-7; D remains unclear. Germline loops: CDR1 MNHNS, CDR2 SASEGT. Trimming took off 3 bases at V and 2 bases at J, with 2 bases between the two ends. CDR3 length equals 11 residues. In nucleotides, the CDR3 is TGTGCCAGCAGTGATACCTACGAGCAGTACTTC. Translating gives CASSDTYEQYF.

The DNA for the CDR3 is TGCGCCAGCAGTCAAAATGGAGGGGCCTCCTACGAGCAGTACTTC. Residues: CASSQNGGASYEQYF. The V gene is TRBV5-1, the J gene TRBJ2-7; D is possibly TRBD2 (6 bases). This CDR3 has 15 residues. The V and J ends lost 5 bases and 0 bases respectively, with 15 bases between them. Germline-derived CDR1 and CDR2 are SGHRS and YFSETQ.

J is TRBJ2-3 and V is TRBV27, with 12 positions matching TRBD2. Germline trimming cut 5 bases from V and 6 bases from J; bases unmatched to any gene: 9. The CDR3 extends over 16 amino acids. The germline gives CDR1 MNHEY, CDR2 SMNVEV (reference sequence). In nucleotides, the CDR3 is TGTGCCAGCAGTGGGCTAGCGGGAGGGCCCGGGGATACGCAGTATTTT. Encoded protein: CASSGLAGGPGDTQYF.